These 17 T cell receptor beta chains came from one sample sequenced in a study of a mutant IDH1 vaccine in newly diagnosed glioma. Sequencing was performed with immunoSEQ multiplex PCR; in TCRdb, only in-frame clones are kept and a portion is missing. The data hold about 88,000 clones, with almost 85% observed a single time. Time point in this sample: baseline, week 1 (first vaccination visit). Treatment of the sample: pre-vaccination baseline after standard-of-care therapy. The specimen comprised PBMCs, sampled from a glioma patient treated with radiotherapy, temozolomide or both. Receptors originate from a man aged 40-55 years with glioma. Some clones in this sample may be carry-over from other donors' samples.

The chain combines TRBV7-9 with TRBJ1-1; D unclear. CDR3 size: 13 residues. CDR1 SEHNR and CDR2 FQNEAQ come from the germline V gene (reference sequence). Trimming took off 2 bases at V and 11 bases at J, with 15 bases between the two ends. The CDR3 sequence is CASSLNGGNEAFF. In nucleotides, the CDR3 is TGTGCCAGCAGCTTAAATGGCGGGAATGAGGCTTTCTTT.

This CDR3 reads CASSGQGETQYF. CDR3 nucleotide sequence: TGTGCCAGTAGTGGACAGGGAGAGACCCAGTACTTC. V usage is TRBV19 and J usage is TRBJ2-5; 8 bases are a match to TRBD1. The germline V gene has CDR1 LNHDA and CDR2 SQIVND (reference sequence). J gave up 4 bases and V 5 bases, and 0 bases lay outside the gene matches. The CDR3 totals 12 residues.

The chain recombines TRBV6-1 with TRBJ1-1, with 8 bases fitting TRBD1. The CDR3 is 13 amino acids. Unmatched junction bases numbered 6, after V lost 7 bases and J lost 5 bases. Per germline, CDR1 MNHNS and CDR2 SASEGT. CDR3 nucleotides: TGTGCCAGCATGGGCAGGGGGCGGACTGAAGCTTTCTTT. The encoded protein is CASMGRGRTEAFF.

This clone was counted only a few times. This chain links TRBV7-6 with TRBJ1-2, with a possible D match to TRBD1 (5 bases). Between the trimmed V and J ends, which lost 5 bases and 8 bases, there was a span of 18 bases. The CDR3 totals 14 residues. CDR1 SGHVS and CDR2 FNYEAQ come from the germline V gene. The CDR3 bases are TGTGCCAGCAGCCCCTTGGGACCTCAGTCGGGCTACACCTTC. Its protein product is CASSPLGPQSGYTF.

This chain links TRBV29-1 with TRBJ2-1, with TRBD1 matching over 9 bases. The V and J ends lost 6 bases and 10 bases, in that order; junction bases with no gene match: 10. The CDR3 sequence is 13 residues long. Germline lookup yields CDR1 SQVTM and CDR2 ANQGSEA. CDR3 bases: TGCAGCGTGGCTCGGGACAGGGCTTCCGAGCAGTTCTTC. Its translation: CSVARDRASEQFF.

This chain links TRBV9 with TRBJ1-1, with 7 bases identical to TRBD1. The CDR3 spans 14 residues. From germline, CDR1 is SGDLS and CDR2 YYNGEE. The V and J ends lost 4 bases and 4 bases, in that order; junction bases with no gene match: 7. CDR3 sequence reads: CASSPGQAGTEAFF. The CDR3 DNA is TGTGCCAGCAGCCCCGGACAGGCGGGCACTGAAGCTTTCTTT.

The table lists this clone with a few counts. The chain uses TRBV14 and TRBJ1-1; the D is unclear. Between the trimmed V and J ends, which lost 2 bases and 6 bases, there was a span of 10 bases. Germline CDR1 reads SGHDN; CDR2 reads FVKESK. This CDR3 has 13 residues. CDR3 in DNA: TGTGCCAGCAGCCAAAGTATTAGGGCTGAAGCTTTCTTT. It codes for CASSQSIRAEAFF.

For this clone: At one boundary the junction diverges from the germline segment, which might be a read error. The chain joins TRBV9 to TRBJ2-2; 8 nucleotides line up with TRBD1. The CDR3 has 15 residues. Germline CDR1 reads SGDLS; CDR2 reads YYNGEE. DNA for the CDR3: TGTGCCAGCAGCCCGCGGACAGGGAACACCGGGGCGCTGTTTTTT. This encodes CASSPRTGNTGALFF.

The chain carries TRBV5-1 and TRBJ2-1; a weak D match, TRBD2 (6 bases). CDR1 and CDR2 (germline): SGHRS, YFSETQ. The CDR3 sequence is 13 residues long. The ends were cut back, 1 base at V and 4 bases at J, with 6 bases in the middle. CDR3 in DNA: TGCGCCAGCAGCTTGCGGGGGTACAATGAGCAGTTCTTC. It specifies CASSLRGYNEQFF.

DNA for the CDR3: TGTGCCAGCTCACCACAGAACTCTGGAAACACCATATATTTT. This sequence encodes CASSPQNSGNTIYF. The chain joins TRBV18 to TRBJ1-3; no clear D gene. Germline V gene lookup returns CDR1 KGHSH and CDR2 LQKENI. The CDR3 contains 14 residues. Trimming took 1 base from V and 0 from J, leaving 4 bases between them.

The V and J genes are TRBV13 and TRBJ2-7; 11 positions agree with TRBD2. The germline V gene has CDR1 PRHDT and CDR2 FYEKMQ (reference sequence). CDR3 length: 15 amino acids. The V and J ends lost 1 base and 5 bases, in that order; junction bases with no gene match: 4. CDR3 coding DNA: TGTGCCAGCAGCTTAGTGCCGGGACTAGCGGACGAGCAGTACTTC. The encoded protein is CASSLVPGLADEQYF.

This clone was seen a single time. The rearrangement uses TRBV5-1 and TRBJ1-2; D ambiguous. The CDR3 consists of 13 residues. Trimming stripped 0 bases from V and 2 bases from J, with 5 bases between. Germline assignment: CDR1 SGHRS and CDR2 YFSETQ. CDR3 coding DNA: TGCGCCAGCAGCTTGGCAGGAAACTATGGCTACACCTTC. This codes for CASSLAGNYGYTF.

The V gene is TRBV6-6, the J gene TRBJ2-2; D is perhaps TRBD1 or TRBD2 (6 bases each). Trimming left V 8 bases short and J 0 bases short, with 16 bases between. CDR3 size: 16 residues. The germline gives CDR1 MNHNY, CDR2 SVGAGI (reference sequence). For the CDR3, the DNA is TGTGCCAGCTACCGGGGGCGATCCACGAACACCGGGGAGCTGTTTTTT. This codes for CASYRGRSTNTGELFF.

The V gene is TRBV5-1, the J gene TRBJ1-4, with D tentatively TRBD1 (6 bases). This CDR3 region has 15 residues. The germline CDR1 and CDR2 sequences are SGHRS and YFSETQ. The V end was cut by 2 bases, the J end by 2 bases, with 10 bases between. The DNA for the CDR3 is TGCGCCAGCAGCTTCGGGGGCTATACTAATGAAAAACTGTTTTTT. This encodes CASSFGGYTNEKLFF.

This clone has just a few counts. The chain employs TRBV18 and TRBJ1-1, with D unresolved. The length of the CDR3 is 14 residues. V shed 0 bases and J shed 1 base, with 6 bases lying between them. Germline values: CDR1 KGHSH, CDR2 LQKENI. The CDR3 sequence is CASSPPAGNTEAFF. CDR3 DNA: TGTGCCAGCTCACCACCGGCAGGGAACACTGAAGCTTTCTTT.

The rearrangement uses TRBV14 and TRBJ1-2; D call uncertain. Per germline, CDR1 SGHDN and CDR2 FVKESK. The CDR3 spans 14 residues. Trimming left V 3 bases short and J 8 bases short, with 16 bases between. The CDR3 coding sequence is TGTGCCAGCAGCCAGGCCGGGATCCATGACGGCTACACCTTC. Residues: CASSQAGIHDGYTF. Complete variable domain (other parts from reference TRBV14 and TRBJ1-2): EAGVTQFPSHSVIEKGQTVTLRCDPISGHDNLYWYRRVMGKEIKFLLHFVKESKQDESGMPNNRFLAERTGGTYSTLKVQPAELEDSGVYFCASSQAGIHDGYTFGSGTRLTVV.

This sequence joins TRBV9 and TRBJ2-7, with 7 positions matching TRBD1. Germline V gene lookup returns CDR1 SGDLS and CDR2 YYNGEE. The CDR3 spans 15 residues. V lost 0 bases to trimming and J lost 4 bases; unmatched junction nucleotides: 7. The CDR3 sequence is CASSVATGQLYEQYF. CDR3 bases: TGTGCCAGCAGCGTAGCTACGGGACAGCTTTACGAGCAGTACTTC.